The clone carrying this T cell receptor beta chain was seen ten or more times. This entry comes from a study of neurological immune-mediated disorders. TCRdb re-called the 5' RACE reads through MiXCR, storing one row per CDR3 protein. The sample holds more than 70,000 distinct CDR3 sequences; roughly 10% are singletons and the top ten take 9.5% to 10%. Per the germline V gene, CDR1 is DFQATT and CDR2 is SNEGSKA (reference sequence). The CDR3 covers 17 residues. V gave up 3 bases and J gave up 8 bases; unmatched junction bases: 13. Time point noted: longitudinal time-point 1 (baseline). Preparation of the unsorted libraries drew on 2 million PBMCs stored at -80 C.

Sequencing was done on a sample of PBMCs. The clonotype comes from a man under 40 in good health. This rearrangement joins TRBV20-1 to TRBJ2-1; 13 nucleotides line up with TRBD2. The CDR3 loop is CSARGPGLAGPSDEQFF. The CDR3 region has the DNA TGCAGTGCTAGGGGGCCGGGACTAGCGGGGCCCTCGGATGAGCAGTTCTTC.